Each of the 20 T cell receptor beta chains below was sequenced from the same sample in a study of CXCR3-negative and CXCR3-positive naive CD8 T cells. These receptors' antigens are unknown. Study results and limitations: More hydrophobic TRB CDR3s occurred in CXCR3-positive than in CXCR3-negative naive cells.

Carrying UMI labels, the TRB cDNA libraries were prepared through 5' RACE. With the 5' RACE reads reprocessed, TCRdb shows one record per CDR3 protein and no DNA. The table lists around 80,000 distinct CDR3 sequences. Sequencing was performed on naive CXCR3+ CD8+ T cells from blood. Documented subset: CD45RO-CCR7+CD27+CD95- naive CD8+ T cells expressing CXCR3 (TNR3+). Receptors originate from a human donor in good health. Some clones in this sample may be carry-over from other donors' samples.

This chain connects TRBV12-3 or TRBV12-4 to TRBJ2-7. This CDR3 has 12 residues. CDR3 residues: CASSLRLYEQYF.

The chain couples TRBV7-2 to TRBJ2-1; TCRdb returns TRBD2, unconfirmable since there is no DNA. The CDR3 loop spans 15 amino acids. Germline CDR1 is SGHTA and CDR2 is FQGNSA. This chain's CDR3 is CASSQTNGGLGEQFF.

The chain is built from TRBV7-2 and TRBJ2-5; TCRdb gives TRBD1 as the D gene, but with no DNA this cannot be confirmed. Germline lookup yields CDR1 SGHTA and CDR2 FQGNSA. The CDR3 length is 14 residues. The CDR3 region is CASSFWDRRETQYF.

This chain links TRBV4-2 with TRBJ2-1; without DNA, the TCRdb call of TRBD2 cannot be checked. Looked up from germline, CDR1 is LGHNA and CDR2 is YNFKEQ. This CDR3 spans 19 amino acids. CDR3 loop: CASSQSLAGAWLRYNEQFF.

The V call is TRBV14, the J call TRBJ2-1; checking the TCRdb D call of TRBD2 is not possible without DNA. CDR1 is SGHDN, CDR2 FVKESK, per germline. The CDR3 runs 15 residues. CDR3 in amino acids: CASSQDTLAATQQFF.

J is TRBJ2-7 and V is TRBV28; checking the TCRdb D call of TRBD1 is not possible without DNA. Germline CDR1 MDHEN, CDR2 SYDVKM. The CDR3 is made up of 15 amino acids. The chain's CDR3 is CASSPGQGGIYEQYF.

The chain combines TRBV29-1 with TRBJ2-2; TCRdb selects TRBD2, and the lack of DNA leaves this call unchecked. The CDR3 extends over 11 amino acids. Looked up from germline, CDR1 is SQVTM and CDR2 is ANQGSEA. CDR3: CQAGSAGELFF.

This chain uses TRBV3-1 with TRBJ1-5; there is no DNA to check the TCRdb D call of TRBD1. CDR3 length: 14 residues. Germline V lookup: CDR1 LGHDT, CDR2 YNNKEL (reference sequence). This chain's CDR3 is CASSLDSSEQPQHF.

The genes are TRBV29-1 and TRBJ2-1; TCRdb indicates TRBD1, and absent DNA this call remains unverified. Germline V gives CDR1 SQVTM, CDR2 ANQGSEA. This CDR3 has 14 residues. The CDR3 sequence is CSVAGTREYNEQFF.

The rearrangement links TRBV7-9 to TRBJ2-2; lacking DNA, the TRBD2 call made by TCRdb goes unchecked. The CDR3 contains 16 residues. Germline CDR1 is SEHNR and CDR2 is FQNEAQ (reference sequence). The CDR3: CASSPTGGTYTGELFF.

The J gene is TRBJ2-1, the V gene TRBV6-2 or TRBV6-3. CDR3 length: 14 amino acids. Germline loops: CDR1 MNHEY, CDR2 SVGEGT. CDR3 residues: CASRTLTIYNEQFF.

This chain links TRBV5-1 with TRBJ2-2; TCRdb reports TRBD2, a call that lacks DNA to check it against. This CDR3 has 14 amino acids. The germline V gene encodes CDR1 SGHRS and CDR2 YFSETQ. The CDR3 protein is CASSLTGPPGELFF.

The chain uses TRBV29-1 and TRBJ1-3. The germline CDR1 and CDR2 sequences are SQVTM and ANQGSEA. The CDR3 has 13 amino acids. The CDR3: CSVEGDSGNTIYF.

The rearrangement joins TRBV28 to TRBJ1-2; no DNA is available, so the TRBD1 call from TCRdb remains unchecked. This CDR3 region has 16 residues. CDR1 is MDHEN, CDR2 SYDVKM, per germline. CDR3 sequence: CASSSRQGAYPKGYTF.

The CDR3 sequence: CASSPGGEEDGYTF. The J gene is TRBJ1-2, the V gene TRBV13. Germline V gene data show CDR1 as PRHDT and CDR2 as FYEKMQ (reference sequence). This CDR3 has 14 amino acids.

CDR3 amino acids: CASSYLAVVAGSSYEQYF. The V call is TRBV6-6, the J call TRBJ2-7; TCRdb's D call, TRBD2, is unchecked because there is no DNA. Per the germline V gene, CDR1 is MNHNY and CDR2 is SVGAGI (reference sequence). The CDR3 is 18 amino acids.

The CDR3 is CSVVGPRGTEAFF. The chain couples TRBV29-1 to TRBJ1-1. The CDR3 is made up of 13 amino acids. Per the germline V gene, CDR1 is SQVTM and CDR2 is ANQGSEA.

This chain joins TRBV11-2 and TRBJ2-7; TCRdb proposes TRBD2, but this gene call is untestable without DNA. CDR1 SGHAT and CDR2 FQNNGV come from the germline V gene. CDR3 length: 15 residues. CDR3 region: CASSFGLAGVYEQYF. Complete variable domain (other parts from reference TRBV11-2 and TRBJ2-7): EAGVAQSPRYKIIEKRQSVAFWCNPISGHATLYWYQQILGQGPKLLIQFQNNGVVDDSQLPKDRFSAERLKGVDSTLKIQPAKLEDSAVYLCASSFGLAGVYEQYFGPGTRLTVT.

The chain uses TRBV5-6 and TRBJ2-1. Germline V gives CDR1 SGHDT, CDR2 YYEEEE. The CDR3 sequence is 12 residues long. The CDR3 protein is CASSLNPRWQFF. Together with reference TRBV5-6 and TRBJ2-1, the CDR3 gives the full variable domain: DAGVTQSPTHLIKTRGQQVTLRCSPKSGHDTVSWYQQALGQGPQFIFQYYEEEERQRGNFPDRFSGHQFPNYSSELNVNALLLGDSALYLCASSLNPRWQFFGPGTRLTVL.

The chain links TRBV7-9 to TRBJ2-7; TCRdb's D call of TRBD2 is untestable without DNA. The CDR3 sequence is 17 residues long. Per germline, CDR1 SEHNR and CDR2 FQNEAQ (reference sequence). CDR3 protein: CASSLPLQLAGQYEQYF.